This T cell receptor beta chain was sequenced during a study of patients and donors after allogeneic stem cell transplantation. This clonotype has ten or more counts. V trimming: 4 bases; J trimming: 5 bases; junction bases outside the gene matches: 11. Per germline, CDR1 MNHEY and CDR2 SMNVEV (reference sequence). This CDR3 is built from 17 residues. TCRdb processed the RT-PCR reads anew with MiXCR; each CDR3 protein has one entry. The sample records around 82,000 distinct CDR3 sequences, around 5% being singletons. The rearrangement links TRBV27 to TRBJ2-3; TRBD1 aligns across 11 bases. This receptor was taken from a human donor who was either an allogeneic HSCT recipient or a stem cell or donor lymphocyte infusion donor (not recorded which). It is not recorded whose cells these are; they may come from a transplant donor. Sequenced material: blood, either unsorted or a sorted T cell fraction (not recorded which). The CDR3 reads CASSSPRPGQGGDTQYF. In DNA, the CDR3 is TGTGCCAGCAGTTCCCCTCGTCCGGGACAGGGGGGAGATACGCAGTATTTT.